This T cell receptor beta chain emerged from a study of blood T cell repertoires in COVID-19. Profiled with immunoSEQ multiplex PCR; TCRdb holds only in-frame clones, not every one. The sample holds around 100,000 clones, approximately 80% seen once. Germline V gene sequence: CDR1 LGHDT, CDR2 YNNKEL (reference sequence). The length of the CDR3 is 15 residues. The germline V and J ends were trimmed by 7 bases and 7 bases, with 19 bases remaining between them. Material: peripheral blood. The rearrangement links TRBV3-1 (or the pseudogene TRBV3-2) to TRBJ2-2; a possible D gene is TRBD1 (6 bases). This receptor was taken from a man aged 60-69 years with acute or convalescent COVID-19. The CDR3 protein is CASNHLAGDGGELFF. In DNA, the CDR3 is TGTGCCAGCAACCACCTGGCAGGGGACGGCGGGGAGCTGTTTTTT.